These T cell receptor beta chains were read from a single sample in a study of cytomegalovirus exposure and HLA in healthy donors. Assay: immunoSEQ multiplex PCR; the TCRdb copy retains only in-frame clones and omits some. This sample has about 200,000 clones; 84% occur once, and the top ten carry around an eighth. Sequences were obtained from PBMCs. These TCRs come from a woman younger than 45 in good health and CMV-seropositive. CDR3s include the opening cysteine and the closing phenylalanine or tryptophan. D genes are given only for firm matches. Only part of the rows carry a size: once, few, many, or a class if the clone is expanded.

len	v_gene	j_gene	d_gene	abundance	CDR3nt	CDR3aa
15	TRBV6-1	TRBJ1-5	-	-	TGTGCCAGCAGTGGAGAAGTCCTGGTCAATCAGCCCCAGCATTTT	CASSGEVLVNQPQHF
11	TRBV28	TRBJ1-2	-	few	TGTGCCAGCAGTTTATCATATGGCTACACCTTC	CASSLSYGYTF
13	TRBV13	TRBJ1-5	-	-	TGTGCCAGCAGCCTGGGGACTGCTCAGCCCCAGCATTTT	CASSLGTAQPQHF
13	TRBV29-1	TRBJ2-6	-	-	TGCAGCGCCCGCCAGGGTGGGGCCAACGTCCTGACTTTC	CSARQGGANVLTF
16	TRBV6-1	TRBJ1-1	-	few	TGTGCCAGCAGTGAAAACCCTCCCCCAGAGAACACTGAAGCTTTCTTT	CASSENPPPENTEAFF
15	TRBV11-2	TRBJ2-5	TRBD2	-	TGTGCCAGCAGCTATAGCGGGACTGGCGGGGAGACCCAGTACTTC	CASSYSGTGGETQYF
14	TRBV7-2	TRBJ1-1	-	-	TGTGCCAGCAGCTCGAGCGGGGGACACACTGAAGCTTTCTTT	CASSSSGGHTEAFF
15	TRBV7-8	TRBJ1-5	-	-	TGTGCCAGCAGCGGGGGACTAACCAAGAATCAGCCCCAGCATTTT	CASSGGLTKNQPQHF
14	TRBV19	TRBJ1-1	-	once	TGTGCCAGTAGGTCACAGCTCTCGCGTACTGAAGCTTTCTTT	CASRSQLSRTEAFF
15	TRBV4-2	TRBJ2-1	TRBD2	-	TGTGCCAGCAGCCAAGAGGCGGGAGGGCTGAATGAGCAGTTCTTC	CASSQEAGGLNEQFF
15	TRBV2	TRBJ2-7	TRBD2	once	TGTGCCAGCAGTTTGGGAGCGGGAGCAGTTTACGAGCAGTACTTC	CASSLGAGAVYEQYF
15	TRBV2	TRBJ2-1	TRBD2	-	TGTGCCAGCAGTGGGTGGGTTAGCGGGAGGGATGAGCAGTTCTTC	CASSGWVSGRDEQFF
14	TRBV5-1	TRBJ1-1	TRBD1	-	TGCGCCAGCAGACCGGGGACAGGGAACACTGAAGCTTTCTTT	CASRPGTGNTEAFF
17	TRBV28	TRBJ2-4	TRBD2	once	TGTGCCAGCAGTTTATACTCCGGGAGGGGGGCCAAAAACATTCAGTACTTC	CASSLYSGRGAKNIQYF
17	TRBV19	TRBJ2-2	TRBD1	once	TGTGCCAGTAGGGTACAATACAGGGGTGGGAACACCGGGGAGCTGTTTTTT	CASRVQYRGGNTGELFF
12	TRBV28	TRBJ2-4	TRBD1	-	TGTGCCAGCACCAACAGGGGAGACATTCAGTACTTC	CASTNRGDIQYF
13	TRBV5-4	TRBJ2-7	TRBD2	-	TGTGCCAGCACTAGCGGGGTGTCCTACGAGCAGTACTTC	CASTSGVSYEQYF
13	TRBV6-5	TRBJ1-1	-	few	TGTGCCAGCAGTTACATTAGAGACACTGAAGCTTTCTTT	CASSYIRDTEAFF
15	TRBV19	TRBJ2-1	-	-	TGTGCCAGTAGTAGCCCCGTTAGCGGTTACAATGAGCAGTTCTTC	CASSSPVSGYNEQFF
15	TRBV2	TRBJ2-1	TRBD2	-	TGTGCCAGCAGTGAATCGACTAGCGGCCTTAATGAGCAGTTCTTC	CASSESTSGLNEQFF
18	TRBV11-2	TRBJ2-1	TRBD2	-	TGTGCCAGCAGCTTCCAGGCCGCCTTAGCGGGCTCCTACAATGAGCAGTTCTTC	CASSFQAALAGSYNEQFF
16	TRBV5-1	TRBJ2-2	TRBD2	-	TGCGCCAGCAGCGTCGCTCTAGCGGGAGGGCCCGGGGAGCTGTTTTTT	CASSVALAGGPGELFF
16	TRBV28	TRBJ1-2	TRBD1	-	TGTGCCACCACCCTCCGGGACAGGAGGGACAACTATGGCTACACCTTC	CATTLRDRRDNYGYTF
13	TRBV12-5	TRBJ2-3	-	-	TGTGCTAGTGGACCCACAGGGACAGATACGCAGTATTTT	CASGPTGTDTQYF
16	TRBV7-3	TRBJ2-2	TRBD1	-	TGTGCCAGCAGCGCCTTGGGACAGGAAAACACCGGGGAGCTGTTTTTT	CASSALGQENTGELFF
14	TRBV28	TRBJ2-2	TRBD1	-	TGTGCCAGCACACAGGGGGCTTGGGCCGGGGAGCTGTTTTTT	CASTQGAWAGELFF
15	TRBV2	TRBJ2-4	-	once	TGTGCCAGCAGAGAGGACAGCCTAGCCAAAAACATTCAGTACTTC	CASREDSLAKNIQYF
16	TRBV5-8	TRBJ1-3	TRBD1	-	TGTGCCAGCAGCTTGGAGACAGGGGGGTCTGGAAACACCATATATTTT	CASSLETGGSGNTIYF
18	TRBV9	TRBJ2-7	TRBD2	-	TGTGCCAGCAGCGTAGGGGTTAGCGGGAGGGCCCCCTACTACGAGCAGTACTTC	CASSVGVSGRAPYYEQYF
11	TRBV7-9	TRBJ2-7	-	-	TGTGCCAGCAGCTTAGGACAGTCGCGGTACTTC	CASSLGQSRYF
15	TRBV7-2	TRBJ2-7	TRBD1	-	TGTGCCAGCAGCTTTGGGGACAGGGGGTCCTACGAGCAGTACTTC	CASSFGDRGSYEQYF
14	TRBV29-1	TRBJ1-1	-	-	TGCAGCGTTGAAAGGGGGGGAATGAACACTGAAGCTTTCTTT	CSVERGGMNTEAFF
14	TRBV5-4	TRBJ2-7	-	-	TGTGCCAGCAGTTTCGGACTGCCGTCCTACGAGCAGTACTTC	CASSFGLPSYEQYF
14	TRBV28	TRBJ1-3	-	-	TGTGCCAGCAGCAGCGGGACCCTGAAAAACACCATATATTTT	CASSSGTLKNTIYF
13	TRBV7-6	TRBJ1-1	-	-	TGTGCCAGCAGCTTATCGTCTGTCACTGAAGCTTTCTTT	CASSLSSVTEAFF
15	TRBV2	TRBJ2-7	TRBD1	-	TGTGCCAGCAGTGAAGCCGGGACAGGGTTCTACGAGCAGTACTTC	CASSEAGTGFYEQYF
16	TRBV7-8	TRBJ1-3	-	-	TGTGCCAGCAGCTTAGGCCGACAGGTCCCGGGAAACACCATATATTTT	CASSLGRQVPGNTIYF
15	TRBV25-1	TRBJ2-2	TRBD1	-	TGTGCCAGCAGCCCCGCCGGTACAGGGGCCGGGGAGCTGTTTTTT	CASSPAGTGAGELFF
13	TRBV5-1	TRBJ2-1	TRBD1	-	TGCGCCAGCAGCGGTGACAGGGATAATGAGCAGTTCTTC	CASSGDRDNEQFF
15	TRBV6-1	TRBJ2-7	-	few	TGTGCCAGCAGTGTGACCCAGACTCCGCCGGGGGAGCAGTACTTC	CASSVTQTPPGEQYF
13	TRBV5-1	TRBJ2-5	-	-	TGCGCCAGCAGCCCGGCAGGGCAAGAGACCCAGTACTTC	CASSPAGQETQYF
14	TRBV5-1	TRBJ1-4	-	-	TGCGCCAGCAGCATGCAGGGGAGTAATGAAAAACTGTTTTTT	CASSMQGSNEKLFF
11	TRBV20-1	TRBJ1-2	-	many	TGCAGTGCAGGAGGGAACTATGGCTACACCTTC	CSAGGNYGYTF
14	TRBV11-2	TRBJ2-2	-	-	TGTGCCAGCAGTTCCGGTGGTTCTTCCGGGGAGCTGTTTTTT	CASSSGGSSGELFF
13	TRBV27	TRBJ1-5	-	-	TGTGCCAGCAGCCCGGGGGGGGATCAGCCCCAGCATTTT	CASSPGGDQPQHF
14	TRBV29-1	TRBJ2-2	-	-	TGCAGCGTTGGCGAAAACAGGGTTCACGGGGAGCTGTTTTTT	CSVGENRVHGELFF
12	TRBV30	TRBJ1-1	-	-	TGTGCCTGGGGACACGAGGGGGGGAAAGCTTTCTTT	CAWGHEGGKAFF
15	TRBV6-1	TRBJ2-7	TRBD1	-	TGTGCCAGCAGTGGGGACAGACCGCCGTCCTACGAGCAGTACTTC	CASSGDRPPSYEQYF
15	TRBV28	TRBJ1-5	TRBD1	-	TGTGCCAGCAGTAGCCCGGGACAGGGAAATCAGCCCCAGCATTTT	CASSSPGQGNQPQHF
12	TRBV13	TRBJ2-2	-	-	TGTGCCAGCAGCTTCGTTCCCGGGGAGCTGTTTTTT	CASSFVPGELFF
13	TRBV5-1	TRBJ2-1	-	-	TGCGCCAGCCGGAGGGCCGGGATCAATGAGCAGTTCTTC	CASRRAGINEQFF
15	TRBV2	TRBJ2-1	-	-	TGTGCCAGCAGTGGGGGGCGGGAGAGTGGCAATGAGCAGTTCTTC	CASSGGRESGNEQFF
14	TRBV5-1	TRBJ2-1	-	-	TGCGCCAGCAGCCGTTTATGGAGGGCCGAGGAGCAGTTCTTC	CASSRLWRAEEQFF
14	TRBV7-9	TRBJ1-3	-	once	TGTGCCACCTCGGGTCCGGTGGATGGAAACACCATATATTTT	CATSGPVDGNTIYF